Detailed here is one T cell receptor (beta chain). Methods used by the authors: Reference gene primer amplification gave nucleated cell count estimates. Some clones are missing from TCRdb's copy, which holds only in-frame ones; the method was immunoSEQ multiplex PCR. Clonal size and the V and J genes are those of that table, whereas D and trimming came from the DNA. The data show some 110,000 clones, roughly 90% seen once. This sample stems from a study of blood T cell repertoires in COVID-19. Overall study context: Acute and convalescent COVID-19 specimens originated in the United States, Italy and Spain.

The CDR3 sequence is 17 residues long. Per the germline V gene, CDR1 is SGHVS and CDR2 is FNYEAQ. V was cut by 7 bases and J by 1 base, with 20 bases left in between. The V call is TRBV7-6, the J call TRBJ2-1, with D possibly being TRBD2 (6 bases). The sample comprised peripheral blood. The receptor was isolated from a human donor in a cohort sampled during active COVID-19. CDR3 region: CASNPLGGAGSYNEQFF. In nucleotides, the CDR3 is TGTGCCAGCAACCCTCTTGGTGGGGCGGGGTCCTACAATGAGCAGTTCTTC.